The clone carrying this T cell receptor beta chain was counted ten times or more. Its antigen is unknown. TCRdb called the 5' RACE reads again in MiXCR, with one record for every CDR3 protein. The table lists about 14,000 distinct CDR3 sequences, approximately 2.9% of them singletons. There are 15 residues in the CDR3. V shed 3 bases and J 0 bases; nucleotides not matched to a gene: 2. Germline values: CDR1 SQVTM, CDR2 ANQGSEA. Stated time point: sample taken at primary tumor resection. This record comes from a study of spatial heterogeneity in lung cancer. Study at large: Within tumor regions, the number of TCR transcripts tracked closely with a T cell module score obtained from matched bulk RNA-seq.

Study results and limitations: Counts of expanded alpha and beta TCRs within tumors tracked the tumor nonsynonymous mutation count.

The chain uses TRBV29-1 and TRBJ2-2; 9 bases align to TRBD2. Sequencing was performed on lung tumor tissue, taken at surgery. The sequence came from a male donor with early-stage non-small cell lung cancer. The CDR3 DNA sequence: TGCAGCGTTGAGATAGCGGGAGCGAACACCGGGGAGCTGTTTTTT. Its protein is CSVEIAGANTGELFF.